This TCR beta chain is from a study of CXCR3-negative and CXCR3-positive naive CD8 T cells. Study-wide context: Collectively, the libraries yielded some 150 million TRB reads in total, at about 1.5 +/- 0.3 million per library. Findings and limits, study-wide: Once cells were cryopreserved, CXCR3 expression went down partly, and most assays used fresh PBMCs. Both naive subsets carried similar amounts of surface CD5, so TCR strength was inferred from TRB CDR3 properties. Higher TRB CDR3 hydrophobicity marked CXCR3-positive naive cells relative to CXCR3-negative naive cells. Memory, not naive, CXCR3-negative and CXCR3-positive cells differed in TRBV-TRBJ usage.

Note on this clonotype: Antigen unknown.

The method, 5' RACE with UMI labels, was used to prepare the TRB cDNA libraries. TCRdb reanalyzed the 5' RACE reads and collapses them to one entry per CDR3 protein, without DNA. The listing records some 130,000 distinct CDR3 sequences. The sequence derives from a human donor in good health. Some clones in this sample may be carry-over from other donors' samples. What was sequenced was naive CXCR3+ CD8+ T cells from blood. Documented subset: CD45RO-CCR7+CD27+CD95- naive CD8+ T cells expressing CXCR3 (TNR3+).

CDR3: CASSVDDRGSYEQYF. The chain uses TRBV9 and TRBJ2-7. The CDR3 spans 15 residues. Germline CDR1 reads SGDLS; CDR2 reads YYNGEE.